These T cell receptor beta chains were read from a single sample in a study of cytomegalovirus exposure and HLA in healthy donors. Clones were read by immunoSEQ multiplex PCR, and TCRdb kept only the in-frame ones, dropping some. Of 220,000 or so clones listed, over 80% are singletons. The specimen was PBMCs. These receptors originate from a woman younger than 35 in good health and CMV-seronegative. CDR3s include the opening cysteine and the closing phenylalanine or tryptophan. Each record gives: V gene, clone size, J gene, D gene, CDR3 protein, CDR3 DNA. The D gene is left open where the match is weak. Only part of the rows carry a size: once, few, many, or a class if the clone is expanded.

v_gene: TRBV2
abundance: .
j_gene: TRBJ2-2
d_gene: TRBD1
CDR3aa: CASYYGDRGRETGELFF
CDR3nt: TGTGCCAGCTACTATGGGGACAGGGGGCGCGAAACCGGGGAGCTGTTTTTT

v_gene: TRBV28
abundance: .
j_gene: TRBJ2-1
d_gene: TRBD2
CDR3aa: CASSFALAGGYEQFF
CDR3nt: TGTGCCAGCAGTTTCGCGCTAGCGGGAGGCTATGAGCAGTTCTTC

v_gene: TRBV29-1
abundance: .
j_gene: TRBJ2-2
d_gene: .
CDR3aa: CSVGDTGELFF
CDR3nt: TGCAGCGTTGGCGATACCGGGGAGCTGTTTTTT

v_gene: TRBV12-5
abundance: .
j_gene: TRBJ2-1
d_gene: TRBD2
CDR3aa: CASGLGLAPIGQFF
CDR3nt: TGTGCTAGTGGTTTGGGACTAGCGCCAATCGGGCAGTTCTTC

v_gene: TRBV15
abundance: .
j_gene: TRBJ1-1
d_gene: TRBD1
CDR3aa: CATSSTGGWSTEAFF
CDR3nt: TGTGCCACCAGCAGTACAGGGGGCTGGAGCACTGAAGCTTTCTTT

v_gene: TRBV30
abundance: .
j_gene: TRBJ1-6
d_gene: TRBD1
CDR3aa: CAWNYRGRDSPLHF
CDR3nt: TGTGCCTGGAATTACAGGGGCCGGGATTCACCCCTCCACTTT

v_gene: TRBV19
abundance: .
j_gene: TRBJ2-1
d_gene: .
CDR3aa: CASTNFQTGSNEQFF
CDR3nt: TGTGCCAGTACAAACTTCCAAACAGGGTCGAATGAGCAGTTCTTC

v_gene: TRBV2
abundance: .
j_gene: TRBJ1-2
d_gene: .
CDR3aa: CASSDRGSKNGYTF
CDR3nt: TGTGCCAGCAGTGACAGGGGATCAAAGAATGGCTACACCTTC

v_gene: TRBV27
abundance: .
j_gene: TRBJ1-5
d_gene: TRBD1
CDR3aa: CATSLTGQGYQPQHF
CDR3nt: TGTGCCACCTCACTAACGGGACAGGGCTATCAGCCCCAGCATTTT

v_gene: TRBV25-1
abundance: .
j_gene: TRBJ1-3
d_gene: TRBD1
CDR3aa: CASSGLRTGGSGNTIYF
CDR3nt: TGTGCCAGCAGTGGGTTACGGACAGGCGGCTCCGGAAACACCATATATTTT

v_gene: TRBV19
abundance: .
j_gene: TRBJ2-2
d_gene: .
CDR3aa: CASSLYDRNGELFF
CDR3nt: TGTGCCAGTAGTCTATATGACAGAAACGGGGAGCTGTTTTTT

v_gene: TRBV21-1
abundance: .
j_gene: TRBJ2-7
d_gene: .
CDR3aa: CASSEITSSGRSYEQYF
CDR3nt: TGTGCCAGCAGCGAAATAACTTCTAGCGGACGCTCCTACGAGCAGTACTTC

v_gene: TRBV6-5
abundance: .
j_gene: TRBJ2-3
d_gene: TRBD1
CDR3aa: CAARPAGTGLQYF
CDR3nt: TGTGCCGCAAGGCCCGCAGGGACAGGGTTGCAGTATTTT

v_gene: TRBV19
abundance: .
j_gene: TRBJ2-3
d_gene: TRBD2
CDR3aa: CASSSRGLAVVTDTQYF
CDR3nt: TGTGCCAGTAGTTCTCGGGGACTAGCGGTGGTCACAGATACGCAGTATTTT

v_gene: TRBV28
abundance: .
j_gene: TRBJ2-7
d_gene: TRBD1
CDR3aa: CASSSRQGDEQYF
CDR3nt: TGTGCCAGCAGTTCCCGACAGGGAGACGAGCAGTACTTC

v_gene: TRBV5-1
abundance: .
j_gene: TRBJ2-1
d_gene: .
CDR3aa: CASSLGLPRYNEQFF
CDR3nt: TGCGCCAGCAGCCTCGGACTGCCAAGGTACAATGAGCAGTTCTTC

v_gene: TRBV5-1
abundance: few
j_gene: TRBJ1-1
d_gene: .
CDR3aa: CASSPARGNTEAFF
CDR3nt: TGCGCCAGCAGCCCTGCCAGGGGGAACACTGAAGCTTTCTTT

v_gene: TRBV9
abundance: .
j_gene: TRBJ2-7
d_gene: TRBD1
CDR3aa: CASLPRDRGHEQYF
CDR3nt: TGTGCCAGTTTACCGCGGGACAGGGGCCACGAGCAGTACTTC

v_gene: TRBV6-1
abundance: .
j_gene: TRBJ2-1
d_gene: TRBD2
CDR3aa: CASSQGLARKGEQFF
CDR3nt: TGTGCCAGCAGCCAAGGACTAGCTAGAAAGGGGGAGCAGTTCTTC

v_gene: TRBV5-1
abundance: .
j_gene: TRBJ2-3
d_gene: .
CDR3aa: CASSYERNTQYF
CDR3nt: TGCGCCAGCAGCTATGAGAGAAATACGCAGTATTTT

v_gene: TRBV6-1
abundance: .
j_gene: TRBJ2-5
d_gene: TRBD2
CDR3aa: CASMKTSGWETQYF
CDR3nt: TGTGCCAGCATGAAAACTAGCGGGTGGGAGACCCAGTACTTC

v_gene: TRBV2
abundance: many
j_gene: TRBJ1-1
d_gene: TRBD1
CDR3aa: CASSSPGQGVTEAFF
CDR3nt: TGTGCCAGCAGCAGCCCGGGACAGGGCGTAACTGAAGCTTTCTTT

v_gene: TRBV5-1
abundance: .
j_gene: TRBJ2-3
d_gene: .
CDR3aa: CASRRPRDGPTDTQYF
CDR3nt: TGCGCCAGCAGAAGACCGCGGGACGGCCCCACAGATACGCAGTATTTT

v_gene: TRBV27
abundance: .
j_gene: TRBJ2-1
d_gene: TRBD2
CDR3aa: CASRKRGVHEQFF
CDR3nt: TGTGCCAGCAGGAAACGGGGGGTTCATGAGCAGTTCTTC

v_gene: TRBV19
abundance: .
j_gene: TRBJ2-1
d_gene: .
CDR3aa: CASYSGVQFF
CDR3nt: TGTGCCAGTTACTCGGGGGTGCAGTTCTTC

v_gene: TRBV7-8
abundance: .
j_gene: TRBJ1-1
d_gene: .
CDR3aa: CASSLGGKNTEAFF
CDR3nt: TGTGCCAGCAGCTTGGGGGGGAAGAACACTGAAGCTTTCTTT

v_gene: TRBV29-1
abundance: .
j_gene: TRBJ1-3
d_gene: TRBD1
CDR3aa: CSVEGTGRSGNTIYF
CDR3nt: TGCAGCGTTGAAGGGACAGGCCGCTCTGGAAACACCATATATTTT

v_gene: TRBV6-5
abundance: .
j_gene: TRBJ1-3
d_gene: .
CDR3aa: CASGEGGNTIYF
CDR3nt: TGTGCCAGCGGTGAGGGAGGAAACACCATATATTTT

v_gene: TRBV11-3
abundance: .
j_gene: TRBJ1-6
d_gene: .
CDR3aa: CASRTGGRGSPLHF
CDR3nt: TGTGCCAGCAGAACCGGAGGGAGGGGTTCACCCCTCCACTTT

v_gene: TRBV9
abundance: once
j_gene: TRBJ1-5
d_gene: TRBD1
CDR3aa: CASSADRAYQPQHF
CDR3nt: TGTGCCAGCAGCGCGGACAGGGCTTATCAGCCCCAGCATTTT

v_gene: TRBV7-9
abundance: .
j_gene: TRBJ1-1
d_gene: .
CDR3aa: CASTILGILEAFF
CDR3nt: TGTGCCAGCACCATTCTCGGGATCCTTGAAGCTTTCTTT

v_gene: TRBV5-1
abundance: .
j_gene: TRBJ1-2
d_gene: TRBD1
CDR3aa: CASRPPDRDYGYTF
CDR3nt: TGCGCCAGCAGACCCCCTGACAGGGACTATGGCTACACCTTC

v_gene: TRBV30
abundance: .
j_gene: TRBJ1-2
d_gene: TRBD1
CDR3aa: CAWSDRDSDYGYTF
CDR3nt: TGTGCCTGGAGCGACCGGGACAGTGACTATGGCTACACCTTC

v_gene: TRBV2
abundance: .
j_gene: TRBJ1-1
d_gene: TRBD1
CDR3aa: CASSTTGGGTEAFF
CDR3nt: TGTGCCAGCAGTACGACAGGGGGTGGTACTGAAGCTTTCTTT

v_gene: TRBV19
abundance: .
j_gene: TRBJ2-3
d_gene: TRBD2
CDR3aa: CASSKGLAGPTDTQYF
CDR3nt: TGTGCCAGCAGCAAGGGCTTAGCGGGGCCCACAGATACGCAGTATTTT

v_gene: TRBV10-3
abundance: .
j_gene: TRBJ2-5
d_gene: .
CDR3aa: CAIRGASGGTQYF
CDR3nt: TGTGCCATCAGGGGGGCCTCGGGCGGGACCCAGTACTTC

v_gene: TRBV28
abundance: .
j_gene: TRBJ1-1
d_gene: .
CDR3aa: CASSPTLQGTEAFF
CDR3nt: TGTGCCAGCAGTCCGACCCTACAGGGCACTGAAGCTTTCTTT

v_gene: TRBV12-5
abundance: .
j_gene: TRBJ1-2
d_gene: TRBD1
CDR3aa: CASGLGTASSGYTF
CDR3nt: TGTGCTAGTGGACTAGGGACAGCCTCTAGTGGCTACACCTTC

v_gene: TRBV5-1
abundance: .
j_gene: TRBJ1-4
d_gene: TRBD1
CDR3aa: CASSLGNRGEKLFF
CDR3nt: TGCGCCAGCAGCTTGGGTAACAGGGGTGAAAAACTGTTTTTT

v_gene: TRBV28
abundance: .
j_gene: TRBJ2-1
d_gene: TRBD2
CDR3aa: CASSFVGWGGNEQFF
CDR3nt: TGTGCCAGCAGTTTCGTCGGGTGGGGGGGCAATGAGCAGTTCTTC